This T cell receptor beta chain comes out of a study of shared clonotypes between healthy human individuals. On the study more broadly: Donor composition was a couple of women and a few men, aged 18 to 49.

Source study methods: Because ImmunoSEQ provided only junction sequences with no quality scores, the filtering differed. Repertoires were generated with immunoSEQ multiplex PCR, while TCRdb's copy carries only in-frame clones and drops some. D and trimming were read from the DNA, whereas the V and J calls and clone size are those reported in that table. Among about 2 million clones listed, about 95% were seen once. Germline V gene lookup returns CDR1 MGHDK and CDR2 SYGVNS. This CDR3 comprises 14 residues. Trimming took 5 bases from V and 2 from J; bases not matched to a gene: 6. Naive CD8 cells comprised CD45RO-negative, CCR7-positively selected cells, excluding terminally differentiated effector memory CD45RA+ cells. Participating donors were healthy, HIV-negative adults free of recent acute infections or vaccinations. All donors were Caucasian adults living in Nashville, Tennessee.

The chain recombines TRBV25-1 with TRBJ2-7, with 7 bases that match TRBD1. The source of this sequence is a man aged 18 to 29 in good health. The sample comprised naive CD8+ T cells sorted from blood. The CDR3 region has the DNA TGTGCCAGCAGTAACAGGGGTCCCACCTACGAGCAGTACTTC. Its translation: CASSNRGPTYEQYF.